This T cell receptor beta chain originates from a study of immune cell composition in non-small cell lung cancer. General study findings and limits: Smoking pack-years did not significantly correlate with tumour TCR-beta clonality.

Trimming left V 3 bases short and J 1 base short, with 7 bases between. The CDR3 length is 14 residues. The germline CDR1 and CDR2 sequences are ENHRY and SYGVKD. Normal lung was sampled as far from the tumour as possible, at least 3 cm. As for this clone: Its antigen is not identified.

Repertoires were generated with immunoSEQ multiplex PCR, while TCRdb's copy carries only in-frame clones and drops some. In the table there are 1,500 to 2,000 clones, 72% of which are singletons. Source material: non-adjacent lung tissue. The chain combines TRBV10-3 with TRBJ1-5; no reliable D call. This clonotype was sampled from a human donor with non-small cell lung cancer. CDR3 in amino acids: CAISESMSNQPQHF. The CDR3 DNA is TGTGCCATCAGTGAAAGCATGAGCAATCAGCCCCAGCATTTT.